This is a list of T cell receptor beta chains from one sample in a study of CD8+ T cells in alopecia areata. Here immunoSEQ multiplex PCR was the method, and the copy in TCRdb shows in-frame clones only, minus some. In the table there are about 250,000 clones, 60% of which are singletons. The material sequenced was CD4+ T cells sorted from blood, taken at approximately week 51, from a patient treated with tofacitinib. The receptors originated from a human donor with alopecia areata. CDR3s include the opening cysteine and the closing phenylalanine or tryptophan. Fields, in order: V gene, J gene, clone size, D gene, CDR3 DNA, CDR3 protein. D genes are given only for firm matches. Not all rows give a size; the values are once, few, many and, for expanded clones, a class.

V gene: TRBV20-1; J gene: TRBJ2-5; clone size: NA; D gene: NA; CDR3 DNA: TGTTCGTTTTGGTTGGTGGAGACCCAGTACTTC; CDR3 protein: CSFWLVETQYF
V gene: TRBV29-1; J gene: TRBJ2-5; clone size: few; D gene: TRBD1; CDR3 DNA: TGCAGCGTAAACAGGGGTCAAGAGACCCAGTACTTC; CDR3 protein: CSVNRGQETQYF
V gene: TRBV7-9; J gene: TRBJ1-1; clone size: few; D gene: TRBD1; CDR3 DNA: TGTGCCAGCAGCCCGCCCGGGACAGGGGGCGGAACTGAAGCTTTCTTT; CDR3 protein: CASSPPGTGGGTEAFF
V gene: TRBV30; J gene: TRBJ2-7; clone size: NA; D gene: NA; CDR3 DNA: TGTGCCTGGAGTGTACACAGGGAGGACGAGCAGTACTTC; CDR3 protein: CAWSVHREDEQYF
V gene: TRBV9; J gene: TRBJ1-6; clone size: once; D gene: NA; CDR3 DNA: TGTGCCAGCAACCAAGGGAACAGGGCTGGCGATCCCCTCCACTTT; CDR3 protein: CASNQGNRAGDPLHF
V gene: TRBV5-6; J gene: TRBJ1-2; clone size: NA; D gene: TRBD1; CDR3 DNA: TGTGCCAGCAGCGACCGGGACAGGGTCTATGGCTACACCTTC; CDR3 protein: CASSDRDRVYGYTF
V gene: TRBV7-7; J gene: TRBJ1-5; clone size: NA; D gene: NA; CDR3 DNA: TGTGCTAGCAGCTTACCCCGGGCAGATCATAGCAATCAGCCCCAGCATTTT; CDR3 protein: CASSLPRADHSNQPQHF
V gene: TRBV7-3; J gene: TRBJ1-1; clone size: NA; D gene: NA; CDR3 DNA: TGTGCCAGCAGCCCCGGGGGGACTGAAGCTTTCTTT; CDR3 protein: CASSPGGTEAFF
V gene: TRBV29-1; J gene: TRBJ2-5; clone size: few; D gene: TRBD1; CDR3 DNA: TGCAGCATACGGGACAGGGGGCGCGGAGAGACCCAGTACTTC; CDR3 protein: CSIRDRGRGETQYF
V gene: TRBV6-6; J gene: TRBJ2-5; clone size: NA; D gene: NA; CDR3 DNA: TGTGCCAGCCGAGAGTTGGAGACCCAGTACTTC; CDR3 protein: CASRELETQYF
V gene: TRBV4-3; J gene: TRBJ1-5; clone size: NA; D gene: NA; CDR3 DNA: TGCGCCAGCAGCCAGGATCTCGATCAGCCCCAGCATTTT; CDR3 protein: CASSQDLDQPQHF
V gene: TRBV5-1; J gene: TRBJ2-1; clone size: once; D gene: TRBD2; CDR3 DNA: TGCGCCAGCAGCAGCGGGACTAGCGGGGGTATTGAGCAGTTCTTC; CDR3 protein: CASSSGTSGGIEQFF
V gene: TRBV29-1; J gene: TRBJ2-5; clone size: NA; D gene: NA; CDR3 DNA: TGCAGCGTTGCCGAGCAGGTGGAGACCCAGTACTTC; CDR3 protein: CSVAEQVETQYF
V gene: TRBV30; J gene: TRBJ1-6; clone size: NA; D gene: TRBD1; CDR3 DNA: TGTGCCTGGAGCGAAGACCAGGGGGCATATTCACCCCTCCACTTT; CDR3 protein: CAWSEDQGAYSPLHF
V gene: TRBV5-1; J gene: TRBJ1-4; clone size: few; D gene: NA; CDR3 DNA: TGCGCCAGCAGCGCCGGATCTAATGAAAAACTGTTTTTT; CDR3 protein: CASSAGSNEKLFF
V gene: TRBV7-6; J gene: TRBJ2-5; clone size: NA; D gene: TRBD1; CDR3 DNA: TGTGCCAGCAGCTTAGGACAGGGAGAGGAGACCCAGTACTTC; CDR3 protein: CASSLGQGEETQYF
V gene: TRBV18; J gene: TRBJ2-5; clone size: few; D gene: NA; CDR3 DNA: TGTGCCAGCTCACCAGGGGGGAAAGAGACCCAGTACTTC; CDR3 protein: CASSPGGKETQYF
V gene: TRBV7-2; J gene: TRBJ2-1; clone size: NA; D gene: NA; CDR3 DNA: TGTGCCAGCAGCTTAGACCTGGTGCGGAATGAGCAGTTCTTC; CDR3 protein: CASSLDLVRNEQFF
V gene: TRBV12-5; J gene: TRBJ2-6; clone size: NA; D gene: NA; CDR3 DNA: TGTGCTAGTGGTTTGTTGAAAGTGGGGGGGCCTGGCTCTGGGGCCAACGTCCTGACTTTC; CDR3 protein: CASGLLKVGGPGSGANVLTF
V gene: TRBV7-9; J gene: TRBJ1-2; clone size: once; D gene: NA; CDR3 DNA: TGTGCCAGCAGCTTAGCCTGGGAAGACTATGGCTACACCTTC; CDR3 protein: CASSLAWEDYGYTF
V gene: TRBV7-2; J gene: TRBJ1-5; clone size: NA; D gene: NA; CDR3 DNA: TGTGCCAGCAGCTTATGGGTCGATCAGCCCCAGCATTTT; CDR3 protein: CASSLWVDQPQHF
V gene: TRBV15; J gene: TRBJ2-6; clone size: NA; D gene: NA; CDR3 DNA: TGTGCCACCAGCAGAGATCGCAGGCTTAGCTCTGGGGCCAACGTCCTGACTTTC; CDR3 protein: CATSRDRRLSSGANVLTF
V gene: TRBV27; J gene: TRBJ2-4; clone size: NA; D gene: NA; CDR3 DNA: TGTGCCAGCAGTTTCTCCGGGGACACCCGGGCCAAAAACATTCAGTACTTC; CDR3 protein: CASSFSGDTRAKNIQYF
V gene: TRBV29-1; J gene: TRBJ2-5; clone size: once; D gene: TRBD1; CDR3 DNA: TGCAGCGTTGCCCGAGGACAGGGCCGGGAGACCCAGTACTTC; CDR3 protein: CSVARGQGRETQYF
V gene: TRBV27; J gene: TRBJ2-6; clone size: NA; D gene: NA; CDR3 DNA: TGTGCCACCCGACCCAACCCGCCCTCTGGGGCCAACGTCCTGACTTTC; CDR3 protein: CATRPNPPSGANVLTF
V gene: TRBV7-6; J gene: TRBJ1-6; clone size: few; D gene: NA; CDR3 DNA: TGTGCCAGCAGCGAGGACTCCTATAATTCACCCCTCCACTTT; CDR3 protein: CASSEDSYNSPLHF
V gene: TRBV15; J gene: TRBJ1-2; clone size: NA; D gene: NA; CDR3 DNA: TGTGCCACCAGCAGAGACAGGGGCGGTTATGGCTACACCTTC; CDR3 protein: CATSRDRGGYGYTF
V gene: TRBV19; J gene: TRBJ2-2; clone size: NA; D gene: NA; CDR3 DNA: TGTGCCAGTAGTATAGCCACCGGGGAGCTGTTTTTT; CDR3 protein: CASSIATGELFF
V gene: TRBV6-5; J gene: TRBJ2-1; clone size: few; D gene: NA; CDR3 DNA: TGTGCCAGCAGGGGATTAGCCTTCAGTGAGCAGTTCTTC; CDR3 protein: CASRGLAFSEQFF
V gene: TRBV6-1; J gene: TRBJ2-2; clone size: NA; D gene: TRBD2; CDR3 DNA: TGTGCCGGCGCCGGACTAGCGGGGGGAGCCGGGGAGCTGTTTTTT; CDR3 protein: CAGAGLAGGAGELFF
V gene: TRBV19; J gene: TRBJ1-1; clone size: NA; D gene: NA; CDR3 DNA: TGTGCCAGTAATCAAGGGGGAATGGGCACTGAAGCTTTCTTT; CDR3 protein: CASNQGGMGTEAFF
V gene: TRBV7-9; J gene: TRBJ2-4; clone size: few; D gene: NA; CDR3 DNA: TGTGCCAGCAGCCCCGTCGCAGGGATCGAAAACATTCAGTACTTC; CDR3 protein: CASSPVAGIENIQYF
V gene: TRBV7-2; J gene: TRBJ2-1; clone size: few; D gene: NA; CDR3 DNA: TGTGCCAGCAGCTTAGAACGGTCTCGGAATGAGCAGTTCTTC; CDR3 protein: CASSLERSRNEQFF
V gene: TRBV7-6; J gene: TRBJ2-1; clone size: NA; D gene: NA; CDR3 DNA: TGTGCCAGCAGCTTAGGGGTTATCTACAATGAGCAGTTCTTC; CDR3 protein: CASSLGVIYNEQFF
V gene: TRBV27; J gene: TRBJ2-7; clone size: NA; D gene: NA; CDR3 DNA: TGTGCCAGCAGTCGCCGCGGAGGGACCTACGAGCAGTACTTC; CDR3 protein: CASSRRGGTYEQYF
V gene: TRBV27; J gene: TRBJ2-6; clone size: NA; D gene: NA; CDR3 DNA: TGTGCCAGCAGTTTGAACAGGGTCAACGTCCTGACTTTC; CDR3 protein: CASSLNRVNVLTF
V gene: TRBV5-4; J gene: TRBJ1-1; clone size: NA; D gene: TRBD1; CDR3 DNA: TGTGCCAGCAGCCGTTTTAGGGACAGGGGCCGCATGAACACTGAAGCTTTCTTT; CDR3 protein: CASSRFRDRGRMNTEAFF
V gene: TRBV15; J gene: TRBJ2-4; clone size: NA; D gene: NA; CDR3 DNA: TGTGCCACCAGCGGCCAACAGGGACGGAACATTCAGTACTTC; CDR3 protein: CATSGQQGRNIQYF
V gene: TRBV4-2; J gene: TRBJ2-3; clone size: NA; D gene: NA; CDR3 DNA: TGTGCCAGCAGCCAAGATCCAATGAGCACAGATACGCAGTATTTT; CDR3 protein: CASSQDPMSTDTQYF
V gene: TRBV5-4; J gene: TRBJ1-1; clone size: once; D gene: NA; CDR3 DNA: TGTGCCAGCAGCTTGGCGGGACTTTACACTGAAGCTTTCTTT; CDR3 protein: CASSLAGLYTEAFF